This T cell receptor beta chain was observed in a study of control samples from healthy donors and cancer patients. Produced via immunoSEQ multiplex PCR; TCRdb's table is partial and in-frame only. The sample contains roughly 120,000 clones, 85% to 90% of which appear only once. The germline V gene has CDR1 LNHDA and CDR2 SQIVND (reference sequence). The CDR3 consists of 16 residues. Germline trimming cut 5 bases from V and 2 bases from J; bases unmatched to any gene: 8. The source is a woman aged 45-59 years with colorectal cancer. The sample consisted of PBMCs. This chain links TRBV19 with TRBJ1-3; 8 bases map to TRBD1. This chain's CDR3 is CASSLGQAVTGNTIYF. The CDR3 DNA is TGTGCCAGTAGTCTGGGACAGGCCGTAACTGGAAACACCATATATTTT. Full variable domain (rest looked up from reference TRBV19 and TRBJ1-3): DGGITQSPKYLFRKEGQNVTLSCEQNLNHDAMYWYRQDPGQGLRLIYYSQIVNDFQKGDIAEGYSVSREKKESFPLTVTSAQKNPTAFYLCASSLGQAVTGNTIYFGEGSWLTVV.